This T cell receptor (beta chain) was sequenced for a study of T cell repertoires in cytomegalovirus infection. A word on this clonotype: Its matching antigen is unknown.

The V gene end was trimmed by 2 bases and the J gene end by 4 bases; junction bases not matched to a gene: 4. CDR1 is ENHRY and CDR2 is SYGVKD in the germline V gene. This CDR3 has 17 residues. TCRdb analysed the reads with MiXCR anew, one entry per CDR3 protein. The data show over 100,000 distinct CDR3 sequences, around 28% seen once. The receptor's source is a human donor in good health (CMV status not recorded). Some clones in this sample may be carry-over from other donors' samples. This sample comprised CD8+ T cells from cultured PBMCs, obtained from culture after CMV antigen stimulation. V and J are TRBV10-3 and TRBJ2-5; 16 nucleotides line up with TRBD2. As DNA, the CDR3 is TGTGCCATCAGTGAGGGGACTAGCGGGGGGGCCGCAGAGACCCAGTACTTC. Amino acid sequence: CAISEGTSGGAAETQYF.